What follows are 6 T cell receptor beta chains derived from one specimen sequenced in a study of blood T cell repertoires in COVID-19. Measured with immunoSEQ multiplex PCR; TCRdb has only the in-frame clones, and not every one. The data contain fewer than 70,000 clones, under 80% of them singletons. Sequences were obtained from peripheral blood. The source is a human donor in a cohort sampled during active COVID-19.

The genes are TRBV5-6 and TRBJ1-4; 9 bases line up with TRBD1. The trim removed 0 bases at V and 7 bases at J, leaving 4 bases unmatched. This CDR3 comprises 15 residues. Germline V gene lookup returns CDR1 SGHDT and CDR2 YYEEEE. CDR3 coding DNA: TGTGCCAGCAGCTTGGGTGGGACAGGGCGTGAAAAACTGTTTTTT. Protein product: CASSLGGTGREKLFF.

The chain joins TRBV5-1 to TRBJ1-1; 7 bases are a match to TRBD1. The germline CDR1 and CDR2 sequences are SGHRS and YFSETQ. V shed 5 bases and J 0 bases; nucleotides not matched to a gene: 4. The CDR3 totals 14 residues. CDR3: CASRPTGLNTEAFF. DNA for the CDR3: TGCGCCAGCAGACCGACAGGGTTGAACACTGAAGCTTTCTTT.

The J gene is TRBJ1-3, the V gene TRBV2; no firm D call. The CDR3 is 13 residues long. The germline gives CDR1 SNHLY, CDR2 FYNNEI. Trimming removed 5 bases at V and 2 bases at J, with 7 bases between. The chain's CDR3 is CASSRQTGNTIYF. In DNA form, the CDR3 reads TGTGCCAGCAGTCGACAAACTGGAAACACCATATATTTT.

V and J are TRBV28 and TRBJ1-2; D uncertain. Trimming stripped 1 base from V and 4 bases from J, with 7 bases between. Germline V gene lookup returns CDR1 MDHEN and CDR2 SYDVKM. The length of the CDR3 is 13 residues. CDR3 coding DNA: TGTGCCAGCAGTTTATCTGGGCTCTATGGCTACACCTTC. Amino acid sequence: CASSLSGLYGYTF.

The V call is TRBV5-1, the J call TRBJ1-1, with D unclear. The CDR3 sequence is 15 residues long. The V and J ends lost 4 bases and 4 bases respectively, with 17 bases between them. Germline CDR1 and CDR2: SGHRS and YFSETQ. Here the CDR3 reads CASSPRQGRLTEAFF. The CDR3 bases are TGCGCCAGCAGCCCGCGACAAGGCCGGCTCACTGAAGCTTTCTTT.

The chain employs TRBV7-9 and TRBJ2-7, with D unresolved. This CDR3 comprises 14 residues. Germline lookup yields CDR1 SEHNR and CDR2 FQNEAQ (reference sequence). V was cut by 2 bases and J by 0 bases, with 8 bases left in between. CDR3: CASSLTASSYEQYF. The CDR3, as DNA: TGTGCCAGCAGCTTAACAGCCAGCTCCTACGAGCAGTACTTC.